This T cell receptor (beta chain) was identified in a study of T-cell memory formation after mild COVID-19 (dated by TCRdb to about 2021). As for the study more broadly: TCR sequence clusters from the two donors were largely donor specific. Two young, previously healthy adult volunteers, one female and one male, were included in the cohort. T-cell clones expanding and contracting after mild COVID-19 in two donors were tracked by longitudinal TCRalpha and TCRbeta repertoire sequencing. Overall results and qualifications from the work: Only two mild cases were covered by the study, and larger cohorts that include severe cases with pre-infection samples were considered necessary. Contracting CD4+ clones were found mainly in CM and EM memory subsets, while CD8+ clones were enriched in EMRA. Balanced CD4/CD8 phenotypes were observed for clones contracting from day 15 to 85, whereas a bias towards CD4+ was observed for a second wave of clones expanding from day 15 to 37. Some responding clones were found in pre-infection memory, which suggests that pre-existing cross-reactive memory T cells took part in the SARS-CoV-2 response. SARS-CoV-2 specificity of the second-wave clones peaking on day 37 was not confirmed.

Its CDR3 holds 14 amino acids, cysteine through phenylalanine. The entry retains the CDR3 DNA only, 42 bases that are in frame from base 1. At the junction V is shortened by 0 bases and J by 1 base, with 7 bases in between. In the germline V gene (reference sequence), CDR1 corresponds to SGHNT and CDR2 to YYREEE. Ficoll-Paque density gradient centrifugation was used to isolate PBMCs. This clonotype turned up a few times. The antigen it recognizes is unknown. No much larger clone exists at a distance of one base, and base qualities are not known. Instrument used: Illumina NovaSeq 6000. cDNA libraries for TCRalpha and TCRbeta were prepared by 5'RACE using constant-segment primers, with sample barcodes and unique molecular identifiers added. Trizol reagent was used to extract RNA from every sample. The libraries were amplified in two PCR steps, and the second step added a second sample barcode and Illumina TruSeq adapters. Sequencing of the libraries was done on an Illumina NovaSeq, producing 2 x 150 bp paired-end reads. The authors processed their data as follows. Demultiplexing of reads and collapsing into UMI-guided consensus sequences were performed with migec v1.2.7. Using mixcr v2.1.11, UMI consensuses were aligned to TRA and TRB V and J templates and then assembled into clonotypes. Expanded or contracted clonotypes were those called significant by both edgeR and NoisET, with noise models trained on biological replicates. edgeR calls used a false discovery rate-adjusted p below 0.01 and a log2 fold-change threshold of 1. As an exploratory analysis of dynamics, max-normalized trajectories of the 1000 most abundant clonotypes were examined with PCA combined with hierarchical clustering. Each responding clone was given a CD4 or CD8 phenotype based on the CD4+ and CD8+ repertoires, which had been sequenced separately. TCRdb redid the processing of the public reads, applying fastp at Q25 and MiXCR, and retained in-frame beta chains. Each CDR3 protein gets just one entry, which takes the most common genes and DNA from the rows behind it. The V and J calls shown here were made by TCRdb, not taken from the authors' results. This sample comprises more than 350,000 distinct CDR3 sequences, under 25% of them detected only once. The ten largest clones capture roughly an eighth of the sample.

The clonotype comes from an adult woman who had mild COVID-19 (a few samples of this study predate the infection). The sample titles of this study are shuffled in the database, so cell type and time point are left out; the donor was told from shared clones. Recombination linked TRBV5-4 to TRBJ1-1; the D gene lacks a confident call. Specimen: PBMCs or a T cell subset sorted from them (not recorded which). The DNA sequence follows: TGTGCCAGCAGCTTGGCAGCTAAGAACACTGAAGCTTTCTTT. The resulting protein is CASSLAAKNTEAFF.